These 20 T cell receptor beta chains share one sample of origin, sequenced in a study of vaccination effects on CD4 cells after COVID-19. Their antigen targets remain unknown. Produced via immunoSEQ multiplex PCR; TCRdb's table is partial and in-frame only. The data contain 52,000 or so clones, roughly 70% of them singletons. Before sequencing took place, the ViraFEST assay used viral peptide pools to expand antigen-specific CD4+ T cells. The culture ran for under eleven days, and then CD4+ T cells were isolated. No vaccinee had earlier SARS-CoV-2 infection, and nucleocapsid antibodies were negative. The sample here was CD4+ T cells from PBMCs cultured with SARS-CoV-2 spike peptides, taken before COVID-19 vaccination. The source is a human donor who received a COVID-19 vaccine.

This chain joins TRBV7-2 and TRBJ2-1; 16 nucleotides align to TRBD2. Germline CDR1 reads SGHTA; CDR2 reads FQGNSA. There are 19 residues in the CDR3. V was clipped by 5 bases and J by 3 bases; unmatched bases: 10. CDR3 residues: CASSMGLAGGTRRYNEQFF. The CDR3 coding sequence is TGTGCCAGCAGCATGGGACTAGCGGGGGGGACCCGACGCTACAATGAGCAGTTCTTC. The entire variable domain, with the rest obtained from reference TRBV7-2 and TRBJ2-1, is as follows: GAGVSQSPSNKVTEKGKDVELRCDPISGHTALYWYRQSLGQGLEFLIYFQGNSAPDKSGLPSDRFSAERTGGSVSTLTIQRTQQEDSAVYLCASSMGLAGGTRRYNEQFFGPGTRLTVL.

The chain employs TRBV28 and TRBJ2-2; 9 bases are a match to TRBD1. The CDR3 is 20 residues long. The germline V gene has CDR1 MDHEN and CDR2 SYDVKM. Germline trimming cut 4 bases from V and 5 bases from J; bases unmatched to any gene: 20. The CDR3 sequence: CASSSPLGRDRDRKTGELFF. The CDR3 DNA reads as TGTGCCAGCAGTTCCCCCTTAGGACGGGACAGGGATAGAAAAACCGGGGAGCTGTTTTTT.

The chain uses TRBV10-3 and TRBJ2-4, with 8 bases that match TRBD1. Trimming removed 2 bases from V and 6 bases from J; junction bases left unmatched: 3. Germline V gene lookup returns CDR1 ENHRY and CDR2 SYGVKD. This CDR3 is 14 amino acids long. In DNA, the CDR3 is TGTGCCATCAGTGAGGGACAGGGAGTAAACATTCAGTACTTC. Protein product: CAISEGQGVNIQYF.

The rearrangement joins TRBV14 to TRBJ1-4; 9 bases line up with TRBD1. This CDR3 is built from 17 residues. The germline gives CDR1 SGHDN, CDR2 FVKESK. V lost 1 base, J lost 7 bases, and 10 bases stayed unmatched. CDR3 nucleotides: TGTGCCAGCAGCCAAGGGAAGAACAGGGGGCGCTCTGAAAAACTGTTTTTT. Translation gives CASSQGKNRGRSEKLFF.

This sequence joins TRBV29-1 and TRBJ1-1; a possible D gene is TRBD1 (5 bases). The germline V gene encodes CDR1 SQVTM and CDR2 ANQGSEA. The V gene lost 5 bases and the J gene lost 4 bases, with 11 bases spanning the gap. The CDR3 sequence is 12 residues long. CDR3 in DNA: TGCAGCGTTCCTGAGCAGGGCACTGAAGCTTTCTTT. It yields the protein CSVPEQGTEAFF.

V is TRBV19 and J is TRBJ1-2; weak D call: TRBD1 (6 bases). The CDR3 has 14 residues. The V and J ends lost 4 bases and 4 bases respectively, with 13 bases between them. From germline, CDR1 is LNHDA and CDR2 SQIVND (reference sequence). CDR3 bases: TGTGCCAGTAGTAGCGGCGGGGGCAGCTATGGCTACACCTTC. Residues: CASSSGGGSYGYTF.

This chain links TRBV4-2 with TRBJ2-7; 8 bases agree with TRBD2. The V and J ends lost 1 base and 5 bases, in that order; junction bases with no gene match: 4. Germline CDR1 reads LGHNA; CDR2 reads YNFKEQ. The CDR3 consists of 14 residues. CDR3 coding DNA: TGTGCCAGCAGCCAAGGGACTAGCATCGACGAGCAGTACTTC. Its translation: CASSQGTSIDEQYF.

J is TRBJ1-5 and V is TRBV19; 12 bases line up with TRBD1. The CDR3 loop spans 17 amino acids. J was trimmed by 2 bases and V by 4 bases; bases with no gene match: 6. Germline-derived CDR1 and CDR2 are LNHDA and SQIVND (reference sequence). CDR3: CASSTRDRGLGNQPQHF. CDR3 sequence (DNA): TGTGCCAGTAGTACCAGGGACAGGGGGCTTGGCAATCAGCCCCAGCATTTT.

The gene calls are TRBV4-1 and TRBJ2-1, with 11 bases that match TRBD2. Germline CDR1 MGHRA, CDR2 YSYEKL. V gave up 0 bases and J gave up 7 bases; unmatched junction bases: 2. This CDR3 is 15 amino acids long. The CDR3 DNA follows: TGCGCCAGCAGCCAAGAGACTAGCGGGAAAAATGAGCAGTTCTTC. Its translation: CASSQETSGKNEQFF.

CDR3: CASSRLAGGLVGLNEQFF. CDR3 sequence (DNA): TGTGCCAGTAGTCGACTAGCGGGGGGGCTTGTTGGATTGAATGAGCAGTTCTTC. The rearrangement uses TRBV19 and TRBJ2-1, with 14 bases that match TRBD2. V was clipped by 5 bases and J by 7 bases; unmatched bases: 13. Germline values: CDR1 LNHDA, CDR2 SQIVND (reference sequence). The CDR3 totals 18 residues.

CDR3 nucleotide sequence: TGCAGTGCTAGTGAGCCCACTGAAGCTTTCTTT. Its translation: CSASEPTEAFF. The rearrangement uses TRBV20-1 and TRBJ1-1; D uncertain. V was pared by 3 bases and J by 4 bases, with 6 bases between. The germline V gene has CDR1 DFQATT and CDR2 SNEGSKA (reference sequence). The CDR3 runs 11 residues.

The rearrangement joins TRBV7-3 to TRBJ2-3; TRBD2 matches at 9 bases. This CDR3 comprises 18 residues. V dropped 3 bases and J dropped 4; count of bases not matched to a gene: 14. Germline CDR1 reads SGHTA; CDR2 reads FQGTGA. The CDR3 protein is CASSFTTNGGGAPDTQYF. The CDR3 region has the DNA TGTGCCAGCAGCTTCACCACCAATGGCGGGGGGGCCCCAGATACGCAGTATTTT.

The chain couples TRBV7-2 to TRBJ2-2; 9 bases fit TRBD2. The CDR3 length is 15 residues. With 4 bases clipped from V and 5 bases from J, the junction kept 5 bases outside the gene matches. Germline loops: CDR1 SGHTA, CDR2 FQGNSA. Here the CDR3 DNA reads TGTGCCAGCAGCTGGGCGGGAGGGTTGACCGGGGAGCTGTTTTTT. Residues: CASSWAGGLTGELFF.

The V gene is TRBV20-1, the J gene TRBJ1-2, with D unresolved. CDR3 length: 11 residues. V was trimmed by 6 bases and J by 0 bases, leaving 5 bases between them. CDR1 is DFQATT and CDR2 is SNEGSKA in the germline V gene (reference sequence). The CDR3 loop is CSARTNYGYTF. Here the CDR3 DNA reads TGCAGTGCGAGAACTAACTATGGCTACACCTTC.

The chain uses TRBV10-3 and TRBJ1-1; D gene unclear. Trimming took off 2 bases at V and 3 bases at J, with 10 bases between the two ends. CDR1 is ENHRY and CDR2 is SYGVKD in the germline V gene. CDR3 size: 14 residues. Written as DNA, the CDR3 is TGTGCCATCAGTGAGGGGAGGCGGGACACTGAAGCTTTCTTT. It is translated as CAISEGRRDTEAFF.

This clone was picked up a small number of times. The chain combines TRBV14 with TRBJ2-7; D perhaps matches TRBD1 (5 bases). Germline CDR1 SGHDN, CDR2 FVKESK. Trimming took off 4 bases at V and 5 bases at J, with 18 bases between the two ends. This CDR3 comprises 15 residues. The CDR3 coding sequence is TGTGCCAGCAGCCGCCGGCGAGGACACGGTAACGAGCAGTACTTC. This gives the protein CASSRRRGHGNEQYF.

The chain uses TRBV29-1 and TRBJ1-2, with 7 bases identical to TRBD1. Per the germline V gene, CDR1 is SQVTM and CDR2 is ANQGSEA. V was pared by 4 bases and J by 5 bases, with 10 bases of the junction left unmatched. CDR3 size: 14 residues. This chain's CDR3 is CSVGAGGTKYGYTF. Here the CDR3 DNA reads TGCAGCGTTGGGGCAGGGGGGACGAAATATGGCTACACCTTC.

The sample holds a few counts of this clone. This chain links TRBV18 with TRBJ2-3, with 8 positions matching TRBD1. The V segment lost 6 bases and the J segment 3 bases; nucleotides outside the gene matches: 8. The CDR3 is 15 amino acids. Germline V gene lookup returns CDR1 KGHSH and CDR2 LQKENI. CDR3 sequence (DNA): TGTGCCAGCTCCTCCAGGACAGGGAAAACAGATACGCAGTATTTT. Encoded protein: CASSSRTGKTDTQYF.

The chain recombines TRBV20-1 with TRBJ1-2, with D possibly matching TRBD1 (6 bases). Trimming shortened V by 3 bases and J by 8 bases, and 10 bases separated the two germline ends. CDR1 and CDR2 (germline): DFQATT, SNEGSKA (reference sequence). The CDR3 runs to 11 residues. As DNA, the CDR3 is TGCAGTGCTAGGTCCGGGGGCGGCTACACCTTC. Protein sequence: CSARSGGGYTF.

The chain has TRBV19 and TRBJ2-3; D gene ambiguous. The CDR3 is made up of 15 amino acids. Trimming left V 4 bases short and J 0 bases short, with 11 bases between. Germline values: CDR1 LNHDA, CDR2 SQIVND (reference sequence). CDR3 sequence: CASSTLWRSTDTQYF. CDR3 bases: TGTGCCAGTAGTACCCTTTGGCGGAGCACAGATACGCAGTATTTT.